The clone carrying this T cell receptor beta chain came up a few times. The antigen is unknown. The CDR3 sequence is 18 residues long. In germline, CDR1 is ENHRY, CDR2 SYGVKD. Trimming left V 4 bases short and J 0 bases short, with 21 bases between. These data belong to a study of cytomegalovirus exposure and HLA in healthy donors. Study observations and caveats: The authors later linked a missense DCLRE1C variant to TCR beta V- and J-gene trimming. Presence/absence analyses assumed roughly uniform sequencing depth across donors, which may not hold.

Primers included in the PCR were 60 Vbeta and 13 Jbeta primers. Sequencing was performed with immunoSEQ multiplex PCR; in TCRdb, only in-frame clones are kept and a portion is missing. The sample includes 130,000 to 150,000 clones, 70% to 85% of them seen just once. The TCR sequence derives from a male donor in good health and CMV-seronegative. The chain combines TRBV10-3 with TRBJ1-1; D is unresolved. Input material: PBMCs. The CDR3 bases are TGTGCCATCAGTGGGGGAGAGGGAGGAGGAGTCATGAACACTGAAGCTTTCTTT. This codes for CAISGGEGGGVMNTEAFF.